A single TCR beta chain is shown here with its context. Its antigen is still unknown. The sample belongs to a study of a mutant IDH1 vaccine in newly diagnosed glioma. At the level of the study: Vaccine administration was initiated 4-6 weeks following radiotherapy alone, or with temozolomide cycles.

The CDR3 consists of 15 residues. CDR1 and CDR2 (germline): MNHNY, SVGAGI (reference sequence). With V trimmed by 0 bases and J by 7 bases, 8 bases remained unmatched. Libraries were prepared by immunoSEQ multiplex PCR; TCRdb keeps only in-frame clonotypes and omits some of them. The sample yields 25,000 to 35,000 clones, about 80% seen once. Time point of the sample: week 47, end of study. The study gave 300 ug of mutant IDH1 20-mer peptide per vaccine dose, with topical imiquimod. The input for sequencing was PBMCs, taken from a glioma patient whose treatment included an IDH1 peptide vaccine. The TCR comes from a man aged 25 to 45 with glioma. The chain combines TRBV6-6 with TRBJ1-2; TRBD1 matches 7 bases. CDR3: CASSYSPTGAGGYTF. The CDR3 nucleotides are TGTGCCAGCAGTTACTCGCCCACAGGGGCGGGTGGCTACACCTTC.